The clone carrying this T cell receptor (beta chain) was recorded a few times. The V and J ends lost 0 bases and 6 bases respectively, with 8 bases between them. Per germline, CDR1 SQVTM and CDR2 ANQGSEA. The CDR3 runs 12 residues. This sample is part of a study of cytomegalovirus exposure and HLA in healthy donors. Researchers ran the PCR with 60 Vbeta and 13 Jbeta primers. The assay was immunoSEQ multiplex PCR, and TCRdb's table has in-frame clones only and misses some. The sample records about 210,000 clones, 60% to 80% being singletons. The clonotype originates from a male donor in good health and CMV-seronegative. The chain couples TRBV29-1 to TRBJ1-2; no clear D. The specimen was PBMCs. CDR3 in DNA: TGCAGCGTTGAAGAACTGGGCGATGGCTACACCTTC. Translation gives CSVEELGDGYTF.